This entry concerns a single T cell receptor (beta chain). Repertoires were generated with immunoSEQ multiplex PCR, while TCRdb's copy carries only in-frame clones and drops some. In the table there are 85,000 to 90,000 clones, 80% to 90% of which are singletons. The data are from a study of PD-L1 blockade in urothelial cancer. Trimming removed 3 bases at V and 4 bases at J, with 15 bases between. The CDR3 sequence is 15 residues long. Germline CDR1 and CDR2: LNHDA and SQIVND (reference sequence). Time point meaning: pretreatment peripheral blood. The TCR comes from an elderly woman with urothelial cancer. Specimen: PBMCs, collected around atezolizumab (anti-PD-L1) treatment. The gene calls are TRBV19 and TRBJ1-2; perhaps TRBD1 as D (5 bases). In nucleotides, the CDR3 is TGTGCCAGTAGTATTACGGGGGTCGGCAGCTATGGCTACACCTTC. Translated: CASSITGVGSYGYTF.